The 12 T cell receptor beta chains in this list originate from one sample, sequenced in a study of blood T cell repertoires in COVID-19. Here immunoSEQ multiplex PCR was the method, and the copy in TCRdb shows in-frame clones only, minus some. This sample has around 72,000 clones, with around 88% found just once. The sequenced sample consisted of peripheral blood. Source of these receptors: a woman aged 70 to 79 with acute or convalescent COVID-19.

This chain connects TRBV19 to TRBJ1-3; 7 nucleotides align to TRBD1. V shed 5 bases, J shed 4 bases, and the junction held 11 bases outside the gene matches. The CDR3 totals 16 residues. Germline V lookup: CDR1 LNHDA, CDR2 SQIVND (reference sequence). The CDR3 DNA reads TGTGCCAGTAGTCACTACAGGGGTCGAACAGGAAACACCATATATTTT. Encoded protein: CASSHYRGRTGNTIYF.

This clone was detected a few times. The chain is built from TRBV7-3 and TRBJ2-2, with D maybe TRBD2 (5 bases). Germline values: CDR1 SGHTA, CDR2 FQGTGA. With 3 bases removed from V and 1 base from J, the gap between germline ends came to 9 bases. This CDR3 comprises 15 residues. The CDR3, as DNA: TGTGCCAGCAGCTTCCAGGCGGGGAACACCGGGGAGCTGTTTTTT. Its protein is CASSFQAGNTGELFF.

This chain joins TRBV9 and TRBJ2-3; maybe TRBD1 (5 bases). Looked up from germline, CDR1 is SGDLS and CDR2 is YYNGEE. There are 13 residues in the CDR3. Trimming shortened V by 4 bases and J by 4 bases, and 10 bases separated the two germline ends. The CDR3 sequence: CASSSKGPDTQYF. DNA of the CDR3: TGTGCCAGCAGCTCTAAGGGGCCAGATACGCAGTATTTT.

V is TRBV28 and J is TRBJ1-2; TRBD1 aligns across 9 bases. The germline CDR1 and CDR2 sequences are MDHEN and SYDVKM. This CDR3 is 16 amino acids long. Unmatched junction bases numbered 8, after V lost 4 bases and J lost 2 bases. In nucleotides, the CDR3 is TGTGCCAGCAGTTCGTACAGGGGGCCGACCAACTATGGCTACACCTTC. Amino acids: CASSSYRGPTNYGYTF.

This clone was seen a single time. The chain links TRBV19 to TRBJ1-2; D remains unclear. Germline V gene lookup returns CDR1 LNHDA and CDR2 SQIVND (reference sequence). This CDR3 contains 14 residues. V was shortened by 3 bases and J by 6 bases, with 14 bases between the two germline ends. CDR3 DNA sequence: TGTGCCAGTAGTATTTTCCGGGAGGGCGATGGCTACACCTTC. The encoded protein is CASSIFREGDGYTF.

The rearrangement uses TRBV7-2 and TRBJ2-7, with 12 bases identical to TRBD2. The CDR3 runs to 15 residues. V was pared by 5 bases and J by 0 bases, with 2 bases of the junction left unmatched. Germline V gives CDR1 SGHTA, CDR2 FQGNSA. Here the CDR3 DNA reads TGTGCCAGCAGCGGACTAGCGGGATTCTCCTACGAGCAGTACTTC. Its translation: CASSGLAGFSYEQYF.

The sample holds one count of this clone. V usage is TRBV2 and J usage is TRBJ1-5; TRBD1 matches 7 bases. The CDR3 totals 15 residues. In germline, CDR1 is SNHLY, CDR2 FYNNEI. V shed 3 bases, J shed 4 bases, and the junction held 6 bases outside the gene matches. DNA of the CDR3: TGTGCCAGCAGTGAGGGACAGACAAAAAATCAGCCCCAGCATTTT. Encoded protein: CASSEGQTKNQPQHF. Drawing the rest from reference TRBV2 and TRBJ1-5, the complete variable domain is EPEVTQTPSHQVTQMGQEVILRCVPISNHLYFYWYRQILGQKVEFLVSFYNNEISEKSEIFDDQFSVERPDGSNFTLKIRSTKLEDSAMYFCASSEGQTKNQPQHFGDGTRLSIL.

The V and J genes are TRBV11-2 and TRBJ2-2, with TRBD2 identical over 9 bases. Germline-derived CDR1 and CDR2 are SGHAT and FQNNGV. With 2 bases clipped from V and 0 bases from J, the junction kept 1 base outside the gene matches. The CDR3 runs to 16 residues. The CDR3 DNA is TGTGCCAGCAGCTTACTAGCGGGGTCGAACACCGGGGAGCTGTTTTTT. As protein: CASSLLAGSNTGELFF.

A word on this clone: A junction end diverges from the germline sequence, so it may reflect a read error. CDR3 region: CASSLGFSGQNEQFF. The CDR3 DNA reads TGTGCTAGCAGCTTAGGGTTTAGCGGTCAGAATGAGCAGTTCTTC. This rearrangement joins TRBV7-7 to TRBJ2-1; D is possibly TRBD2 (6 bases). Germline assignment: CDR1 SSHAT and CDR2 FNYEAQ (reference sequence). The CDR3 loop spans 15 amino acids.

The rearrangement links TRBV5-5 to TRBJ1-3, with TRBD1 identical over 7 bases. The J segment lost 0 bases and the V segment lost 2 bases, leaving 5 bases of the junction unmatched. The CDR3 runs to 16 residues. Germline CDR1 SGHKS, CDR2 YYEKEE (reference sequence). The CDR3 here is CASSFSGGSSGNTIYF. The CDR3 DNA reads TGTGCCAGCAGCTTTTCAGGGGGTTCCTCTGGAAACACCATATATTTT.

The chain carries TRBV28 and TRBJ1-4; D is possibly TRBD1 (6 bases). Per germline, CDR1 MDHEN and CDR2 SYDVKM. V was clipped by 1 base and J by 6 bases, with 12 bases between them. The CDR3 consists of 15 residues. CDR3 nucleotides: TGTGCCAGCAGTTTATTCTGGGGGGGCGATGAAAAACTGTTTTTT. This encodes CASSLFWGGDEKLFF.

The chain recombines TRBV14 with TRBJ2-4; a weak D match, TRBD1 (7 bases). The CDR3 extends over 16 amino acids. CDR1 and CDR2 (germline): SGHDN, FVKESK. The germline V and J ends were trimmed by 0 bases and 2 bases, with 11 bases remaining between them. The DNA for the CDR3 is TGTGCCAGCAGCCAAGATCCAGGGGGGACCAAAAACATTCAGTACTTC. Translation gives CASSQDPGGTKNIQYF.